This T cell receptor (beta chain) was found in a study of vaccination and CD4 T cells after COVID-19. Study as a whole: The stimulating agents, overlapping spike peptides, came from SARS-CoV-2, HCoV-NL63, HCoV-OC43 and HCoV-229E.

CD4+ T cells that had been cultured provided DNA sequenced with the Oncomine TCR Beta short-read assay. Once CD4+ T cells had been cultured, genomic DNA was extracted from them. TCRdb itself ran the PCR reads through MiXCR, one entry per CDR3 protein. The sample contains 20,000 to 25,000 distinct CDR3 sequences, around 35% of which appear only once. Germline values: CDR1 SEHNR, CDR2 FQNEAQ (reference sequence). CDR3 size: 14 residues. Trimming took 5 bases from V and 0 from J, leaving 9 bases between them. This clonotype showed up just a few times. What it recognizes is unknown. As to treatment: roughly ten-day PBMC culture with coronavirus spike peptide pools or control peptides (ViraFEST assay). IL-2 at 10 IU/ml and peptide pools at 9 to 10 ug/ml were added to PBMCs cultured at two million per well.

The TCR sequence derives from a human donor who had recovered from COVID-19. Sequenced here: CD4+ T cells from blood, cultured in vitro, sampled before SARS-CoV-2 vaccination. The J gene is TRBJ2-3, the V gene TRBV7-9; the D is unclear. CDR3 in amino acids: CASSPTASTDTQYF. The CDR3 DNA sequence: TGTGCCAGCAGCCCAACCGCCAGCACAGATACGCAGTATTTT.